This TCR beta chain originates from a study of PD-L1 blockade in urothelial cancer. Study as a whole: Among blood samples, the median T cell count was some 150,000.

Time point denoted: pretreatment peripheral blood. Patients in the study were battling locally advanced or metastatic urothelial carcinoma. Synthetically made TCR analog templates were put into each PCR as spikes. Some clones are missing from TCRdb's copy, which holds only in-frame ones; the method was immunoSEQ multiplex PCR. The data show 95,000 or so clones, around 87% seen once. The CDR3 sequence is 12 residues long. Trimming cost V 0 bases and J 7 bases, with 4 bases left between them. Germline CDR1 and CDR2: SGHRS and YFSETQ. The source was PBMCs, collected around atezolizumab (anti-PD-L1) treatment. The sequence came from a man aged 60 to 75 with urothelial cancer. V and J are TRBV5-1 and TRBJ2-2; D remains ambiguous. The CDR3 DNA reads TGCGCCAGCAGCTTGGAGAGCGGGGAGCTGTTTTTT. It specifies CASSLESGELFF.